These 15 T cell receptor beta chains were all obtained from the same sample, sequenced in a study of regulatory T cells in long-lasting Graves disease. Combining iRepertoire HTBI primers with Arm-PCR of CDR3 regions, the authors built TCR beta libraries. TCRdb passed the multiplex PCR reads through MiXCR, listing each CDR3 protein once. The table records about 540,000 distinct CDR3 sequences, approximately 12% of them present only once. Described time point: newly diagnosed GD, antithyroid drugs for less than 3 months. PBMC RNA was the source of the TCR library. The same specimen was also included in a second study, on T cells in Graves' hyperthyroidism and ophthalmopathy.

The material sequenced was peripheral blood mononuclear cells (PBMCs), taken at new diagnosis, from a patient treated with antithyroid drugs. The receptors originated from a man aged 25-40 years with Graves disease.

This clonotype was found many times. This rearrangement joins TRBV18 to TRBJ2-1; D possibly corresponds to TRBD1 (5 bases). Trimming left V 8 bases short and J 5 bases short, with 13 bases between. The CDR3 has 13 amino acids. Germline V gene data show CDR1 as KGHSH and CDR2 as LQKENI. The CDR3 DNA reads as TGTGCCAGCAGTCCCGGACAAAACAATGAGCAGTTCTTC. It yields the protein CASSPGQNNEQFF.

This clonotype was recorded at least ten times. The CDR3 DNA reads as TGTGCCAGCAGTCCCGCCTGGACAGGGGACAGCGAGCAGTACTTC. The encoded protein is CASSPAWTGDSEQYF. The chain couples TRBV12-3 or TRBV12-4 to TRBJ2-7; 9 bases agree with TRBD1. The CDR3 has 15 residues. Unmatched junction bases numbered 11, after V lost 5 bases and J lost 6 bases.

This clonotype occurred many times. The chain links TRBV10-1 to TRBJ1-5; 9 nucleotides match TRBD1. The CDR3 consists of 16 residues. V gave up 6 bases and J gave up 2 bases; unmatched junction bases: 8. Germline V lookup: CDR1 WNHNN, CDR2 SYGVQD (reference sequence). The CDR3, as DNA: TGCGCCAGCAGCGGGGACAGGGAGATAGGCAATCAGCCCCAGCATTTT. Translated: CASSGDREIGNQPQHF.

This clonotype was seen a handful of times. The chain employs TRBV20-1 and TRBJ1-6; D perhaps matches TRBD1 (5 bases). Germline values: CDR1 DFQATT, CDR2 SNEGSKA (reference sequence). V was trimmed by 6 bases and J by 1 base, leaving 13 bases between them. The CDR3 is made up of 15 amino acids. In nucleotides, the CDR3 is TGCAGTGCCCCGGGGGGTGGGTCCTATAATTCACCCCTCCACTTT. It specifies CSAPGGGSYNSPLHF.

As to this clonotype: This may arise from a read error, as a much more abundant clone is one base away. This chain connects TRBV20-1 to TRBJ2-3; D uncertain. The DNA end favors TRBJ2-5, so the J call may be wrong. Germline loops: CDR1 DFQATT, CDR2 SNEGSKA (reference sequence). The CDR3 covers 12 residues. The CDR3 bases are TGCAGTGCTAGAGCGGACCAAGATACCCAGTACTTC. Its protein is CSARADQDTQYF.

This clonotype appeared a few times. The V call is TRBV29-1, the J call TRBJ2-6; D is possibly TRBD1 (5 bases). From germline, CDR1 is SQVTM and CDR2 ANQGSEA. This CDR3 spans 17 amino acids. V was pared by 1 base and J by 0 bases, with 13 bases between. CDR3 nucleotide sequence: TGCAGCGTTGAAGTTCTAAGGGGTCACTCTGGGGCCAACGTCCTGACTTTC. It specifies CSVEVLRGHSGANVLTF.

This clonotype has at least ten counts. The CDR3 loop reads CASSLLRGSSYEQYF. The CDR3 DNA reads TGTGCCAGCAGCTTACTGCGGGGAAGCTCCTACGAGCAGTACTTC. This chain uses TRBV13 with TRBJ2-7; tentative D call: TRBD2 (6 bases). Trimming shortened V by 2 bases and J by 0 bases, and 11 bases separated the two germline ends. The CDR3 extends over 15 amino acids. Germline CDR1 and CDR2: PRHDT and FYEKMQ (reference sequence).

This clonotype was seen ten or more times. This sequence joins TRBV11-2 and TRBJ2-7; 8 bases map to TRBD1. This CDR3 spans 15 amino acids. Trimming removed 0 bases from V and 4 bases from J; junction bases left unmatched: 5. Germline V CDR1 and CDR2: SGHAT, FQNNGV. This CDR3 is CASSLDLGTGYEQYF. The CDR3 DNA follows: TGTGCCAGCAGCTTAGATCTGGGGACAGGTTACGAGCAGTACTTC.

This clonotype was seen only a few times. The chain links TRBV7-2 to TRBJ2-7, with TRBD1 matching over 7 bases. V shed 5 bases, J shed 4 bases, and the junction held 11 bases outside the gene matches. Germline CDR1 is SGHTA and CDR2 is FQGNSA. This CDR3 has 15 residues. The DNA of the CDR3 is TGTGCCAGCAGCCCAGGGACAGCGCCTATTTACGAGCAGTACTTC. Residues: CASSPGTAPIYEQYF.

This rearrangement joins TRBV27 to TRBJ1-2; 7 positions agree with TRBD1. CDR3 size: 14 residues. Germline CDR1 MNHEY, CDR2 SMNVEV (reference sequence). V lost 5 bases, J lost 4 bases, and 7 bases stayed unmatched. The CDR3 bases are TGTGCCAGCAGTGGACAGGCGTCCTCCTATGGCTACACCTTC. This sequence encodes CASSGQASSYGYTF.

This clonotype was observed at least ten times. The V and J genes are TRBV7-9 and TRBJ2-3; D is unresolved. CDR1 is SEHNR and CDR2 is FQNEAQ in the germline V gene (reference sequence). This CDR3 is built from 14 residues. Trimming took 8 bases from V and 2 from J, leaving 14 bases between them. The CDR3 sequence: CASAQNLYTDTQYF. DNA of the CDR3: TGTGCCAGCGCGCAGAACTTATACACAGATACGCAGTATTTT.

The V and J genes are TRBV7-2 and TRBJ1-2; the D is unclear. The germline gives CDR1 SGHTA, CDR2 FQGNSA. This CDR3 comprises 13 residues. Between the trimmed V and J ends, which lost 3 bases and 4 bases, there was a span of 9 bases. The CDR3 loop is CASSFLPRYGYTF. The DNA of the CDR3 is TGTGCCAGCAGCTTTCTACCCCGCTATGGCTACACCTTC.

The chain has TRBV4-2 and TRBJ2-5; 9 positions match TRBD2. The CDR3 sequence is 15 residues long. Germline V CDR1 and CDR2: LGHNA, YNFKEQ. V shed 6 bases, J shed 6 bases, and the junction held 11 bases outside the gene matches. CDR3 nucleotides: TGTGCCAGCAGTATAGGGGCTAGCGGGAAACAGACCCAGTACTTC. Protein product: CASSIGASGKQTQYF.

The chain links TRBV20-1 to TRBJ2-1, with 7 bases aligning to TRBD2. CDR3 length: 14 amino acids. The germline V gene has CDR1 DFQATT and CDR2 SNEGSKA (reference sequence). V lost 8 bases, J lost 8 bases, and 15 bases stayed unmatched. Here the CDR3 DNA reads TGCAGTCCGCCGGAGGCTCCGGGGGGTTATGAGCAGTTCTTC. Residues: CSPPEAPGGYEQFF.

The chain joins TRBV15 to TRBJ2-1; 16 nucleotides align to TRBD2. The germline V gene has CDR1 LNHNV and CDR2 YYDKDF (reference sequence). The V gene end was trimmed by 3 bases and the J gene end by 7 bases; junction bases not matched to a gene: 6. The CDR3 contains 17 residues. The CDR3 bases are TGTGCCACCAGCAGGGGACTAGCGGGAGGGCCGGGGAATGAGCAGTTCTTC. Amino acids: CATSRGLAGGPGNEQFF.